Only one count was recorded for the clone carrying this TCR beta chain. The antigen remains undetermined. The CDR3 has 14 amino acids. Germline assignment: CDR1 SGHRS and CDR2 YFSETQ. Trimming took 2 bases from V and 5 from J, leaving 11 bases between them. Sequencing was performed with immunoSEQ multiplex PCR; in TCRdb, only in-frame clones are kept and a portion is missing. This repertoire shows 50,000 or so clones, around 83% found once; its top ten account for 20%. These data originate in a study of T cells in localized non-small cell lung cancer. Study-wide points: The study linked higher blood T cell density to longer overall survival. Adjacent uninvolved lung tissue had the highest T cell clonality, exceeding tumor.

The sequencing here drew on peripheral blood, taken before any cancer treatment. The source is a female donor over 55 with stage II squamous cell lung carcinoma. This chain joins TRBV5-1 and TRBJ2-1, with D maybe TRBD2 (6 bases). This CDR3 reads CASSLGDSHNEQFF. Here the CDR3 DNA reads TGCGCCAGCAGCTTAGGGGACTCTCACAATGAGCAGTTCTTC.